A selection of T cell receptor beta chains follows, all from one sample in a study of T cells in Graves' hyperthyroidism and ophthalmopathy. TCRdb re-analysed the multiplex PCR reads in MiXCR, keeping a single row per CDR3 protein. The sample contains hundreds of thousands of distinct CDR3 sequences, under 60% of which appear only once. Material: peripheral blood or thyroid tissue (not recorded which). All receptors derive from a woman younger than 30 with Graves' hyperthyroidism. Both conserved end residues are part of each CDR3. D genes are given only for firm matches. Clone size is not always given. Where it is, it says once, few, many or a class for expanded clones.

J,size,D,V,CDR3,DNA
TRBJ2-7,.,.,TRBV19,CASSIGGTDYEQYF,TGTGCCAGTAGTATCGGAGGGACAGACTACGAGCAGTACTTC
TRBJ2-5,few,TRBD2,TRBV2,CASSHVLAGGQETQYF,TGTGCCAGCAGCCACGTTCTAGCGGGAGGCCAAGAGACCCAGTACTTC
TRBJ1-5,.,.,TRBV20-1,CSAGRQYSNQPQHF,TGCAGTGCGGGACGGCAGTATAGCAATCAGCCCCAGCATTTT
TRBJ1-2,.,.,TRBV3-1,CASSQDRPTGGYTF,TGTGCCAGCAGCCAAGATCGTCCCACCGGAGGCTACACCTTC
TRBJ2-5,.,TRBD2,TRBV7-8,CASSLRLAGGGTQYF,TGTGCCAGCAGCCTTCGACTAGCGGGAGGTGGGACCCAGTACTTC
TRBJ2-7,many,TRBD2,TRBV2,CASGELAGETYF,TGTGCCAGCGGGGAGCTAGCGGGGGAGACGTACTTC
TRBJ2-7,few,TRBD1,TRBV19,CASSFGTGVSYEQYF,TGTGCCAGTAGTTTCGGGACAGGGGTATCCTACGAGCAGTACTTC
TRBJ2-2,.,TRBD2,TRBV7-8,CASRTSGRYTGELFF,TGTGCCAGCAGGACTAGCGGGAGGTATACCGGGGAGCTGTTTTTT
TRBJ2-7,few,.,TRBV7-9,CASSFWETYEQYF,TGTGCCAGCAGCTTCTGGGAGACCTACGAGCAGTACTTC
TRBJ1-6,many,.,TRBV9,CASSVRPEVGSPLHF,TGTGCCAGCAGCGTCCGACCAGAAGTAGGATCACCCCTCCACTTT
TRBJ1-2,.,.,TRBV11-2,CASSFQGPSNYGYTF,TGTGCCAGCAGCTTTCAGGGGCCGTCTAACTATGGCTACACCTTC
TRBJ2-5,.,TRBD2,TRBV15,CATSRGGGPQYF,TGTGCCACCAGCAGAGGGGGAGGGCCCCAGTACTTC
TRBJ2-2,few,TRBD1,TRBV7-3,CASSLTGVNTGELFF,TGTGCCAGCAGCCTGACAGGGGTAAACACCGGGGAGCTGTTTTTT
TRBJ1-6,.,.,TRBV25-1,CASSPHGPGSPLHF,TGTGCCAGCAGTCCACACGGTCCAGGGTCACCCCTCCACTTT
TRBJ1-2,.,TRBD1,TRBV19,CASQGAFYGYTF,TGTGCCAGCCAGGGGGCCTTCTATGGCTACACCTTC
TRBJ1-4,few,.,TRBV9,CASSEGGEIEKLFF,TGTGCCAGCAGCGAGGGGGGGGAAATCGAAAAACTGTTTTTT
TRBJ1-1,.,.,TRBV7-2,CASSQDFGGQVAEAFF,TGTGCCAGCAGCCAAGATTTCGGGGGGCAAGTAGCTGAAGCTTTCTTT
TRBJ2-7,few,TRBD1,TRBV7-9,CASSLILGTGSYEQYF,TGTGCCAGCAGCTTAATATTGGGGACAGGGTCCTACGAGCAGTACTTC
TRBJ1-2,.,.,TRBV24-1,CATSDQAGRNYGYTF,TGTGCCACCAGTGATCAGGCAGGGAGAAACTATGGCTACACCTTC
TRBJ2-2,.,TRBD2,TRBV2,CASSGRTNTGELFF,TGTGCCAGCAGCGGGAGGACGAACACCGGGGAGCTGTTTTTT
TRBJ2-2,.,.,TRBV15,CATSRDGGYTGELFF,TGTGCCACCAGCAGGGACGGTGGCTACACCGGGGAGCTGTTTTTT
TRBJ1-5,.,.,TRBV5-1,CASSLSGGPSNQPQHF,TGCGCCAGCAGCTTATCTGGGGGTCCTAGCAATCAGCCCCAGCATTTT
TRBJ2-5,few,TRBD1,TRBV7-2,CASSPGDSYQETQYF,TGTGCCAGCAGCCCTGGGGACAGTTACCAAGAGACCCAGTACTTC
TRBJ2-7,few,TRBD2,TRBV6-5,CASTQGLAGGTRQYF,TGTGCCAGCACCCAGGGACTAGCGGGAGGTACTAGGCAGTACTTC
TRBJ1-1,.,.,TRBV4-3,CASSQRDNTEAFF,TGCGCCAGCAGCCAACGGGACAACACTGAAGCTTTCTTT
TRBJ1-2,.,.,TRBV25-1,CAREEPGDYGYTF,TGTGCTAGAGAGGAACCCGGTGACTATGGCTACACCTTC
TRBJ1-2,.,TRBD1,TRBV9,CASGDREKNGYTF,TGTGCCAGCGGAGACAGGGAAAAGAATGGCTACACCTTC
TRBJ1-1,.,TRBD1,TRBV7-3,CASSTTGATTSEAFF,TGTGCCAGCAGCACAACAGGGGCCACGACATCTGAAGCTTTCTTT
TRBJ2-7,.,.,TRBV12-3/TRBV12-4,CASSRAWGRNYEQYF,TGTGCCAGCAGTCGCGCTTGGGGGAGAAATTACGAGCAGTACTTC
TRBJ1-1,few,.,TRBV9,CASSVASRAPNTEAFF,TGTGCCAGCAGCGTAGCGTCGAGGGCCCCGAACACTGAAGCTTTCTTT
TRBJ2-1,.,.,TRBV7-3,CASSMGYNEQFF,TGTGCCAGCAGCATGGGTTACAATGAGCAGTTCTTC
TRBJ1-1,.,.,TRBV6-6,CASSYWGDGGTEAFF,TGTGCCAGCAGTTACTGGGGGGATGGAGGCACTGAAGCTTTCTTT
TRBJ2-2,once,TRBD1,TRBV10-2,CASRMGQGATGELFF,TGCGCCAGCAGGATGGGACAGGGGGCCACCGGGGAGCTGTTTTTT
TRBJ1-1,.,.,TRBV29-1,CSGKWRGSTEAFF,TGCAGCGGAAAATGGAGGGGGAGCACTGAAGCTTTCTTT
TRBJ1-2,.,TRBD1,TRBV2,CASVPTGLSGYTF,TGTGCCAGCGTCCCGACAGGGCTCTCTGGCTACACCTTC
TRBJ2-5,many,TRBD1,TRBV7-2,CASSLPYRGRGETQYF,TGTGCCAGCAGCTTACCCTACAGGGGGCGAGGGGAGACCCAGTACTTC
TRBJ1-1,.,.,TRBV20-1,CSARRYRTTEAFF,TGCAGTGCTAGGAGGTACAGGACAACTGAAGCTTTCTTT
TRBJ1-2,.,TRBD1,TRBV11-3,CASSSGQGIGYGYTF,TGTGCCAGCAGCTCCGGACAGGGGATAGGCTATGGCTACACCTTC
TRBJ2-7,once,.,TRBV29-1,CSVAWWAGGGSYEQYF,TGCAGCGTTGCCTGGTGGGCAGGGGGCGGGAGCTACGAGCAGTACTTC
TRBJ2-3,many,TRBD2,TRBV2,CASSVWLAADTQYF,TGTGCCAGCAGTGTTTGGCTAGCGGCAGATACGCAGTATTTT
TRBJ1-5,.,TRBD1,TRBV29-1,CRSQGGQPQHF,TGCAGGTCACAGGGGGGGCAGCCCCAGCATTTT
TRBJ2-7,.,.,TRBV7-6,CASSQDEGGGYEQYF,TGCGCCAGCAGCCAAGATGAGGGAGGAGGGTACGAGCAGTACTTC
TRBJ2-5,.,TRBD2,TRBV24-1,CATSDTGLAGPRETQYF,TGTGCCACCAGTGATACGGGACTAGCGGGACCTAGGGAGACCCAGTACTTC
TRBJ1-5,few,TRBD1,TRBV7-3,CASSLGTGALNQPQHF,TGCGCCAGCAGCCTTGGGACAGGGGCCCTAAATCAGCCCCAGCATTTT
TRBJ2-2,.,.,TRBV29-1,CSLVLGSGELFF,TGCAGCTTGGTCCTGGGATCCGGGGAGCTGTTTTTT
TRBJ2-7,.,.,TRBV7-6,CASSLVRDTPLYEQYF,TGTGCCAGCAGCTTGGTCCGGGACACACCCTTGTACGAGCAGTACTTC
TRBJ2-5,few,TRBD2,TRBV5-1,CASSLGLAGVEETQYF,TGCGCCAGCAGCTTAGGACTAGCGGGAGTGGAAGAGACCCAGTACTTC
TRBJ2-5,.,.,TRBV2,CASLELRETQYF,TGTGCCAGCTTGGAATTACGTGAGACCCAGTACTTC
TRBJ1-1,many,.,TRBV29-1,CSVVTGRAPAFF,TGCAGCGTTGTTACAGGCAGGGCACCAGCTTTCTTT
TRBJ1-2,.,TRBD1,TRBV16,CASGQPGQPNYGHTF,TGTGCTAGTGGTCAACCGGGACAGCCTAACTATGGCCACACCTTC
TRBJ2-7,many,.,TRBV7-9,CASSLAGHEQYF,TGTGCCAGCAGCTTAGCGGGCCACGAGCAGTACTTC
TRBJ1-6,many,TRBD1,TRBV2,CASRDREGGSPLHF,TGTGCCAGCAGGGACAGGGAGGGTGGTTCACCCCTCCACTTT
TRBJ2-6,few,.,TRBV19,CASREGAPSGANVLTF,TGTGCCAGTAGAGAGGGTGCACCCTCTGGGGCCAACGTCCTGACTTTC
TRBJ1-5,.,.,TRBV6-4,CASKTRTDQPQHF,TGTGCCAGCAAGACAAGGACAGATCAGCCCCAGCATTTT